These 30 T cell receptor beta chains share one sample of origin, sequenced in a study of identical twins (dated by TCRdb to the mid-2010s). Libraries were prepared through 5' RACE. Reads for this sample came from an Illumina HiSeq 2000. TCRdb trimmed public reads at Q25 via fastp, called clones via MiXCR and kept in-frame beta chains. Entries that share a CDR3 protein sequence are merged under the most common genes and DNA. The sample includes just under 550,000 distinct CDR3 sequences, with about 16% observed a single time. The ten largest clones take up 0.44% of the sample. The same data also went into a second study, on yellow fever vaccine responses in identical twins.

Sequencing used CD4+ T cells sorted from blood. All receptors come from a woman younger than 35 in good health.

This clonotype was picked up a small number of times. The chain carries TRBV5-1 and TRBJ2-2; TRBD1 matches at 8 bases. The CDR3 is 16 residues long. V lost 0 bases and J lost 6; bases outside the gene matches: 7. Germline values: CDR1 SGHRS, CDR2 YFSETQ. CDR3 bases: TGCGCCAGCAGCTTGGCCGGACAGGGAGTGTCCGGGGAGCTGTTTTTT. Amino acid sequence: CASSLAGQGVSGELFF.

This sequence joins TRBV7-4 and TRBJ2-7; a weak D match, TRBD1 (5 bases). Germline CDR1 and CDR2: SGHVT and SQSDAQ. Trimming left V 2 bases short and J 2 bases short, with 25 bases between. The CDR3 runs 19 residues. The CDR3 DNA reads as TGTGCCAGCAGCTTATGGGCCAGGGAAATTTCCCCCCCCGCCTACGAGCAGTACGTC. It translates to CASSLWAREISPPAYEQYV.

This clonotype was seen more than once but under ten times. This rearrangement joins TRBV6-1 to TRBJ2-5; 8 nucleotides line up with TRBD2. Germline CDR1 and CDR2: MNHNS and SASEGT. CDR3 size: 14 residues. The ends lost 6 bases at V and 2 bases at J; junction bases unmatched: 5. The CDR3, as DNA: TGTGCCAGCAGACAAGGACTAGCTCAAGAGACCCAGTACTTC. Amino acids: CASRQGLAQETQYF.

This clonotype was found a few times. CDR3: CASSFGTRTSGSWGQETQYF. The DNA of the CDR3 is TGCGCCAGCAGCTTCGGGACTCGGACTAGCGGGAGCTGGGGCCAAGAGACCCAGTACTTC. This chain links TRBV5-1 with TRBJ2-5; 13 bases are shared with TRBD2. CDR1 and CDR2 (germline): SGHRS, YFSETQ. The J segment lost 1 base and the V segment lost 2 bases, leaving 14 bases of the junction unmatched. The CDR3 has 20 amino acids.

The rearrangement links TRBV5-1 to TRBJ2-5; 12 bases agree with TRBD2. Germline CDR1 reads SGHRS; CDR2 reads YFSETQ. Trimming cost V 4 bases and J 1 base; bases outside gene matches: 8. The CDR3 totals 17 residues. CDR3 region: CASSTNPSGRVQETQYF. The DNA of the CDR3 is TGCGCCAGCAGCACCAATCCTAGCGGGAGGGTCCAAGAGACCCAGTACTTC.

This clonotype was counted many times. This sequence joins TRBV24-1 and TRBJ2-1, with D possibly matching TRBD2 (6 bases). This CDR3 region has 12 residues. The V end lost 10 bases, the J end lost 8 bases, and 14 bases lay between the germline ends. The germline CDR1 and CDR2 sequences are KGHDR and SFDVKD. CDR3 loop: CATRSSGHEQFF. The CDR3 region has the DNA TGTGCCACAAGGAGTAGCGGACATGAGCAGTTCTTC.

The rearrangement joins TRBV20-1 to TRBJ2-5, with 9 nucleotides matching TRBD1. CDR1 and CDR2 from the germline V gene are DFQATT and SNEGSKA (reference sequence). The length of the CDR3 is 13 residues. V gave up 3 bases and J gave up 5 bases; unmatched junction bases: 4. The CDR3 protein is CSASTGGRETQYF. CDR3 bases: TGCAGTGCTAGTACAGGGGGCAGGGAGACCCAGTACTTC.

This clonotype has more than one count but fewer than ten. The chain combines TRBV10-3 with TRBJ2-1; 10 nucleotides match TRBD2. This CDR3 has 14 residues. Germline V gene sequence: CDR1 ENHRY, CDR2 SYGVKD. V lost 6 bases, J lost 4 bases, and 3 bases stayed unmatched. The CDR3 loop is CAISPGLAYNEQFF. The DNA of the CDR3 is TGTGCCATCAGCCCGGGACTAGCGTACAATGAGCAGTTCTTC.

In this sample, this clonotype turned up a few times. CDR3 sequence: CATSRGGRDGGYTF. The CDR3 nucleotides are TGTGCCACCAGCAGAGGAGGCAGGGATGGTGGCTACACCTTC. The chain carries TRBV15 and TRBJ1-2, with D possibly being TRBD1 (5 bases). Trimming left V 1 base short and J 7 bases short, with 13 bases between. Germline V gene sequence: CDR1 LNHNV, CDR2 YYDKDF (reference sequence). This CDR3 is 14 amino acids long.

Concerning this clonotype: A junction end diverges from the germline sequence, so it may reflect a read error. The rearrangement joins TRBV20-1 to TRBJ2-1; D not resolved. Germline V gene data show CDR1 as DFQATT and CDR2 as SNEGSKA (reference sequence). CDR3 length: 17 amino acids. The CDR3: CCARDLGQSRSYNEQFF. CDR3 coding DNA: TGCTGTGCTAGAGATCTCGGGCAGAGCCGCTCCTACAATGAGCAGTTCTTC.

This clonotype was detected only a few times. CDR3 in DNA: TGTGCCAGCCAGTGGGGGGGAAGGTCGGACAATGAGCAGTTCTTC. The encoded protein is CASQWGGRSDNEQFF. This sequence joins TRBV19 and TRBJ2-1, with 7 bases matching TRBD2. The CDR3 runs to 15 residues. V gave up 9 bases and J gave up 5 bases; unmatched junction bases: 13. Germline CDR1 is LNHDA and CDR2 is SQIVND (reference sequence).

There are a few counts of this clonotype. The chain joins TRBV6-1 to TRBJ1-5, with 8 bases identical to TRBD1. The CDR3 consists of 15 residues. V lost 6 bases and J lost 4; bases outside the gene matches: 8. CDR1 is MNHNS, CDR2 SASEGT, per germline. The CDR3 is CASRPTGGLNQPQHF. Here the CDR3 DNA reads TGTGCCAGCAGGCCCACAGGGGGACTTAATCAGCCCCAGCATTTT.

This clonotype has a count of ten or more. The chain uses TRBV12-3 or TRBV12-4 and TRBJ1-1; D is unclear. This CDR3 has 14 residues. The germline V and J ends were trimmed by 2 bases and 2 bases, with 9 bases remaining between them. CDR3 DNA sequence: TGTGCCAGCAGTTTAAGATCAGGAAACACTGAAGCTTTCTTT. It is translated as CASSLRSGNTEAFF.

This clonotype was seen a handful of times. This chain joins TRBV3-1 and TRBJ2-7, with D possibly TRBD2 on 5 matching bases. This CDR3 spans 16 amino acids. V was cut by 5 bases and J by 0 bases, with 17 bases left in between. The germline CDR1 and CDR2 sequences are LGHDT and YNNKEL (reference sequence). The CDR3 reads CASSYLTTRGSYEQYF. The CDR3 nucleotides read TGTGCCAGCAGCTACCTAACTACACGGGGCTCCTACGAGCAGTACTTC.

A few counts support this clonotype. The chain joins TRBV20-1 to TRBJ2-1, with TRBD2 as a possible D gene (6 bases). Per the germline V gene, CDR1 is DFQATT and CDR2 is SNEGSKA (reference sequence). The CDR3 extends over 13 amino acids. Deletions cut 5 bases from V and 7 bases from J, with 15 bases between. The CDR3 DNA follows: TGCAGTGCTCTTCCGAGGGCGGGAAATGAGCAGTTCTTC. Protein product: CSALPRAGNEQFF.

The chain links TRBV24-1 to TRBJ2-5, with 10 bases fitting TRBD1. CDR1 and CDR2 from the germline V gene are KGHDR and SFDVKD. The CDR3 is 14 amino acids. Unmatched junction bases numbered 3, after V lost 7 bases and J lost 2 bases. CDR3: CATSRTGGQETQYF. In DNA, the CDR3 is TGTGCCACCAGCCGGACAGGGGGTCAAGAGACCCAGTACTTC.

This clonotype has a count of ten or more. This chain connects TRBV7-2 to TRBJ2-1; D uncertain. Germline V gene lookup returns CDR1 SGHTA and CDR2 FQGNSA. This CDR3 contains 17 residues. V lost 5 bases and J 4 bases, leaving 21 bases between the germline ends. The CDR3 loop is CASSPRRLASTYNEQFF. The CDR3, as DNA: TGTGCCAGCAGCCCAAGGCGGTTGGCTAGTACGTACAATGAGCAGTTCTTC.

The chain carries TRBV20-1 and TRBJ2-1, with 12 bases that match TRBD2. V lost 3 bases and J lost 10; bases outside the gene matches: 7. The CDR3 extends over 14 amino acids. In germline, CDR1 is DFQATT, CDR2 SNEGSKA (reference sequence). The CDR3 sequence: CSARASGGALEQFF. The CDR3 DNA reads TGCAGTGCTAGGGCTAGCGGGGGGGCCTTGGAGCAGTTCTTC.

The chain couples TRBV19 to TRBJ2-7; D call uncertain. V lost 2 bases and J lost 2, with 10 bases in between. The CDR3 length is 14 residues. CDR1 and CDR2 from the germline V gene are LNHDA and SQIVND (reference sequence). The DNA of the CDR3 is TGTGCCAGTAGTATAAAACGTGAAACCTACGAGCAGTACTTC. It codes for CASSIKRETYEQYF.

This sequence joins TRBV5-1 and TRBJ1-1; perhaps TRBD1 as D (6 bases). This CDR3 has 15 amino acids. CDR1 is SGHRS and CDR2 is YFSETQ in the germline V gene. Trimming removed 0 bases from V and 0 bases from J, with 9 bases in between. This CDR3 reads CASSLATGLNTEAFF. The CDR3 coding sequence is TGCGCCAGCAGCTTGGCAACAGGGCTGAACACTGAAGCTTTCTTT.

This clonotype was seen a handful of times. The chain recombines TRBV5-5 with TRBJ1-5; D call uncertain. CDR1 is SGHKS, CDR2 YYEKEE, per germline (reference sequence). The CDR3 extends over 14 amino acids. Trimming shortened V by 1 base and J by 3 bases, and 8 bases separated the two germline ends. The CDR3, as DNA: TGTGCCAGCAGCTTGTCGGCAGCCAATCAGCCCCAGCATTTT. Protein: CASSLSAANQPQHF.

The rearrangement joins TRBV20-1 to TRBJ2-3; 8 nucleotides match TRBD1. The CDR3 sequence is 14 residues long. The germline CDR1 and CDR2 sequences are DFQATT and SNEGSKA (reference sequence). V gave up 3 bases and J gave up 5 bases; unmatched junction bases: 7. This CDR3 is CSARPGGSGDTQYF. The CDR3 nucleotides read TGCAGTGCTAGGCCAGGGGGCTCAGGAGATACGCAGTATTTT.

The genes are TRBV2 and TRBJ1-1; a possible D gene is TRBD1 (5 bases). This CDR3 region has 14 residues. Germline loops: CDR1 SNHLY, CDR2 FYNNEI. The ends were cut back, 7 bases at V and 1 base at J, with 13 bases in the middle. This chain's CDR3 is CASITGTGNTEAFF. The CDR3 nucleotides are TGTGCCAGCATCACCGGGACGGGGAACACTGAAGCTTTCTTT.

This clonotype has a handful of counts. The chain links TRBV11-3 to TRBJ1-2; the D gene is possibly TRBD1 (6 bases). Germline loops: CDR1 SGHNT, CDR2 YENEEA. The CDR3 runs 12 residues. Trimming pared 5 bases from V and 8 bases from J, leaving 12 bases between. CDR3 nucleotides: TGTGCCAGCAGCCACAGGGAGACGGGCTACACCTTC. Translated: CASSHRETGYTF.

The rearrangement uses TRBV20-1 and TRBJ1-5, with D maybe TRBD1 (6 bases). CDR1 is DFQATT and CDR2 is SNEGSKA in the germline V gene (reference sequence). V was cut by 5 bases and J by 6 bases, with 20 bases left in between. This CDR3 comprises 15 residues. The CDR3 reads CSAHEGGDLGQPQHF. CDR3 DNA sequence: TGCAGTGCTCATGAGGGGGGGGACTTGGGTCAGCCCCAGCATTTT.

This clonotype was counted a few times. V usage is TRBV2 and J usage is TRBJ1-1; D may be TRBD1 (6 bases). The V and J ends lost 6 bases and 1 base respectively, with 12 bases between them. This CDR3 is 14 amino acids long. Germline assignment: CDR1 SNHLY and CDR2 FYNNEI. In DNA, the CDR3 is TGTGCCAGCAGAGGACAGTGGGGGAACACTGAAGCTTTCTTT. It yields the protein CASRGQWGNTEAFF.

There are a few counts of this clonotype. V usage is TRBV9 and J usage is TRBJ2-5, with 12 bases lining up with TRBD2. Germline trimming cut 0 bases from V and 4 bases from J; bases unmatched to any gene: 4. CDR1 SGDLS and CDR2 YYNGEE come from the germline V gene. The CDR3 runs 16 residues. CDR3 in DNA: TGTGCCAGCAGCGTAGAGGGACTAGCGGGCTCAGAGACCCAGTACTTC. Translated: CASSVEGLAGSETQYF.

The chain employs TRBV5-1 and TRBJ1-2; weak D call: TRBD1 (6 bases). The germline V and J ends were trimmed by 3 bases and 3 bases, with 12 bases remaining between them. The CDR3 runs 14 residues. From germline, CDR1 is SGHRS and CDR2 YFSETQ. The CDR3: CASSSGGGDYGYTF. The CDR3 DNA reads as TGCGCCAGCAGCTCGGGAGGGGGAGACTATGGCTACACCTTC.

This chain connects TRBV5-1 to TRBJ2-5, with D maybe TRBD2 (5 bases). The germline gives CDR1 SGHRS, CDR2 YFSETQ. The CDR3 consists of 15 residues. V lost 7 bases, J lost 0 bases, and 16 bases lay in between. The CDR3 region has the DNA TGCGCCAGCTCTGGTCGGGGATCGTACCAAGAGACCCAGTACTTC. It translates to CASSGRGSYQETQYF.

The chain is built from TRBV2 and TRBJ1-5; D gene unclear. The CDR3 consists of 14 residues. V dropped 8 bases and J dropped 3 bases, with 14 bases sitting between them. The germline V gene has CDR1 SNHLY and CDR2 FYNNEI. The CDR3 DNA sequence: TGTGCCAGCGGAGCAGTTATATCCAATCAGCCCCAGCATTTT. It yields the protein CASGAVISNQPQHF. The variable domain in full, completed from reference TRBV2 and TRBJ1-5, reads EPEVTQTPSHQVTQMGQEVILRCVPISNHLYFYWYRQILGQKVEFLVSFYNNEISEKSEIFDDQFSVERPDGSNFTLKIRSTKLEDSAMYFCASGAVISNQPQHFGDGTRLSIL.